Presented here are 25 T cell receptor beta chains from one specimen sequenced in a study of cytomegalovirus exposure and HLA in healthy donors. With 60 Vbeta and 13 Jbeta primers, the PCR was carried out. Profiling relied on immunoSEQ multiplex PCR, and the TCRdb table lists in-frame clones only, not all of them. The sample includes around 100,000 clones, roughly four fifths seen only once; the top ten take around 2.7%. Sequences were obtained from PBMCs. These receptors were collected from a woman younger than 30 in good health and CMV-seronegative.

CDR3 in amino acids: CASSPRTGNEKLFF. In DNA form, the CDR3 reads TGTGCCAGCAGCCCGAGGACGGGGAATGAAAAACTGTTTTTT. The chain uses TRBV9 and TRBJ1-4; no clear D. V was cut by 4 bases and J by 5 bases, with 12 bases left in between. The CDR3 has 14 amino acids. Germline values: CDR1 SGDLS, CDR2 YYNGEE.

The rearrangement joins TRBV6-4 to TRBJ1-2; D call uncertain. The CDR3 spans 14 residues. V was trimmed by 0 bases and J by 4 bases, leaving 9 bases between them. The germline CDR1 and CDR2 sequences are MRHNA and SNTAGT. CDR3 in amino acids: CASSDSPQIYGYTF. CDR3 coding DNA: TGTGCCAGCAGTGACTCTCCACAGATCTATGGCTACACCTTC.

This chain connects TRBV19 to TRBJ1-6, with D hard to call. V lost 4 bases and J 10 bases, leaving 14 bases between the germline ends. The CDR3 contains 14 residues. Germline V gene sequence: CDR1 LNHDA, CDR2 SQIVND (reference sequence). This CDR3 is CASSTEISSSPLHF. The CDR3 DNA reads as TGTGCCAGTAGTACAGAGATTTCAAGCTCACCCCTCCACTTT.

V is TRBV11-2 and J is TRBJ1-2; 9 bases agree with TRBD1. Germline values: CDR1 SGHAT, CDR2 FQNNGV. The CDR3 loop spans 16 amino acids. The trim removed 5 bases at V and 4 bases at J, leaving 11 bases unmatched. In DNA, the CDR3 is TGTGCCAGCAGCAGTTTCCGGGACAGGGACATCTATGGCTACACCTTC. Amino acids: CASSSFRDRDIYGYTF.

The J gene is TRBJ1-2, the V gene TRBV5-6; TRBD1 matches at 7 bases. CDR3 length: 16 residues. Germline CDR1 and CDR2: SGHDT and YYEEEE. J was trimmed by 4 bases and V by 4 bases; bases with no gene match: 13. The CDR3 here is CASSLLQGEYFYGYTF. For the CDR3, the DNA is TGTGCCAGCAGCCTGCTTCAGGGGGAGTATTTCTATGGCTACACCTTC.

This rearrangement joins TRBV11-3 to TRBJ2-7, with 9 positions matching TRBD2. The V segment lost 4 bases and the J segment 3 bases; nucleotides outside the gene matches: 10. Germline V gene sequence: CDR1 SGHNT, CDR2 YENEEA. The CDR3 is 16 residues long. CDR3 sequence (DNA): TGTGCCAGCAGCTCCGCGGGGGGCGGGAGGGTCTACGAGCAGTACTTC. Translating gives CASSSAGGGRVYEQYF. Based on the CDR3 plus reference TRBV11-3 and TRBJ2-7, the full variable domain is EAGVVQSPRYKIIEKKQPVAFWCNPISGHNTLYWYLQNLGQGPELLIRYENEEAVDDSQLPKDRFSAERLKGVDSTLKIQPAELGDSAVYLCASSSAGGGRVYEQYFGPGTRLTVT.

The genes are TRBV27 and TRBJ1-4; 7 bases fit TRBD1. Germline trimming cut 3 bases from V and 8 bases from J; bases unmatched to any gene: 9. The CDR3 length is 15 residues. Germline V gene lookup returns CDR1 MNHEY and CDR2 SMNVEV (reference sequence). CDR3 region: CASSFRPGGREKLFF. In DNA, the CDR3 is TGTGCCAGCAGTTTCCGTCCAGGGGGAAGAGAAAAACTGTTTTTT.

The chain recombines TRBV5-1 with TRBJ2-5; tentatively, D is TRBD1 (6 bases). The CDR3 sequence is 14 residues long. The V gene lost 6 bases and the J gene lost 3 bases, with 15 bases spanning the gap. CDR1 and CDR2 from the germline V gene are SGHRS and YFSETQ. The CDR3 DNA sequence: TGCGCCAGCACCATACACCCAGGGGAAGAGACCCAGTACTTC. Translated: CASTIHPGEETQYF.

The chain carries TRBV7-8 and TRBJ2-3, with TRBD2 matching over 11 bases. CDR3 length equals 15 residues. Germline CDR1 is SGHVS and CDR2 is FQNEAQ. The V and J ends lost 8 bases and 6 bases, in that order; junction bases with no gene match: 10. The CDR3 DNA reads TGTGCCAGCGGATGGACTAGCGGGTTGGATGATACGCAGTATTTT. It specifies CASGWTSGLDDTQYF.

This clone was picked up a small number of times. The CDR3 reads CASSLVPSVDTQYF. The CDR3 DNA follows: TGTGCCAGCAGCTTGGTGCCTAGCGTAGATACGCAGTATTTT. V gene TRBV5-4 combines with J gene TRBJ2-3; maybe TRBD2 (6 bases). The germline V gene has CDR1 SGHNT and CDR2 YYREEE (reference sequence). Trimming cost V 0 bases and J 5 bases, with 10 bases left between them. This CDR3 spans 14 amino acids.

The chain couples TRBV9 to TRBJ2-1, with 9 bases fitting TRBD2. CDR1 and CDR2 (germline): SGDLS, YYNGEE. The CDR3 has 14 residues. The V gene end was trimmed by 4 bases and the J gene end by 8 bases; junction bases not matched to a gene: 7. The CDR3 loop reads CASSLGLARYEQFF. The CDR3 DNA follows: TGTGCCAGCAGCTTGGGACTAGCCAGGTATGAGCAGTTCTTC.

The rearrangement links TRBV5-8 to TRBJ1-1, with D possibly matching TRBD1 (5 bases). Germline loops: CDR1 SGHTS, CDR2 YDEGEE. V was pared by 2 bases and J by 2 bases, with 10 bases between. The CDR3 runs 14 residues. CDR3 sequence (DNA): TGTGCCAGCAGCTTTCGGACACCAAACACTGAAGCTTTCTTT. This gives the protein CASSFRTPNTEAFF. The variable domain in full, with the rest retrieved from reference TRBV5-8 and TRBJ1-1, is EAGVTQSPTHLIKTRGQQATLRCSPISGHTSVYWYQQALGLGLQFLLWYDEGEERNRGNFPPRFSGRQFPNYSSELNVNALELEDSALYLCASSFRTPNTEAFFGQGTRLTVV.

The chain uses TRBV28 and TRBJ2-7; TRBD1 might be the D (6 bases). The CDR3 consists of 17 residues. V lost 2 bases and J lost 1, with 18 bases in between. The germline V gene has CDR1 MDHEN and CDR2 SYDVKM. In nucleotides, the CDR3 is TGTGCCAGCAGTTTAGGGGGCGCGCGGTCCAAATCCTACGAGCAGTACTTC. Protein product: CASSLGGARSKSYEQYF.

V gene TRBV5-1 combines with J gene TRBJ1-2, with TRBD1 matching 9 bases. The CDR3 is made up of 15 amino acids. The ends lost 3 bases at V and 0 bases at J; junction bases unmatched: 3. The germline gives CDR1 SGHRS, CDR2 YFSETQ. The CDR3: CASSWDRDPNYGYTF. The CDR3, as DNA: TGCGCCAGCAGCTGGGACAGGGACCCTAACTATGGCTACACCTTC.

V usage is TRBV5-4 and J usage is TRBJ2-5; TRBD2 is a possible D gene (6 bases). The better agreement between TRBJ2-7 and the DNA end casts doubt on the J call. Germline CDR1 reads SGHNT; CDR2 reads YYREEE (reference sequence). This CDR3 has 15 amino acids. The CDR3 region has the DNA TGTGCCAGCAGCCCGACTTGGGGGGAGAGAGCCGAGCAGTACTTC. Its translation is CASSPTWGERAEQYF.

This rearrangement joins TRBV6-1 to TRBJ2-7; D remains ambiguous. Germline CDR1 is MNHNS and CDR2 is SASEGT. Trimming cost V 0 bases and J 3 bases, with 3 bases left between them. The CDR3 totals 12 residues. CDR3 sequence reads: CASSEAYYEQYF. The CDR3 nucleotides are TGTGCCAGCAGTGAAGCCTACTACGAGCAGTACTTC.

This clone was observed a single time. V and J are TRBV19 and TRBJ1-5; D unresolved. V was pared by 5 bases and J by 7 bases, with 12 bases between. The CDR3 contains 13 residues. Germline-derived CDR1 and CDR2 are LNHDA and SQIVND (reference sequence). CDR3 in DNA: TGTGCCAGTAGTCCCGGGCCGGGGCAGCCCCAGCATTTT. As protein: CASSPGPGQPQHF.

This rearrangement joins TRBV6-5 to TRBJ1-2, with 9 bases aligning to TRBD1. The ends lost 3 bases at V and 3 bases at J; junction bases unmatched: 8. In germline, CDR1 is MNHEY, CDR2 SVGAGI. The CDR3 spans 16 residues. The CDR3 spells CASSYPTGGGHYGYTF. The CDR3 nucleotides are TGTGCCAGCAGTTATCCGACAGGGGGAGGACACTATGGCTACACCTTC.

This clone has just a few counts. CDR3 amino acids: CAQGEAVVDTEAFF. The CDR3 nucleotides read TGTGCCCAAGGGGAGGCGGTAGTGGACACTGAAGCTTTCTTT. J is TRBJ1-1 and V is TRBV30; D might be TRBD1 (5 bases). V lost 8 bases and J 3 bases, leaving 19 bases between the germline ends. The CDR3 totals 14 residues. The germline V gene encodes CDR1 GTSNPN and CDR2 SVGIG (reference sequence).

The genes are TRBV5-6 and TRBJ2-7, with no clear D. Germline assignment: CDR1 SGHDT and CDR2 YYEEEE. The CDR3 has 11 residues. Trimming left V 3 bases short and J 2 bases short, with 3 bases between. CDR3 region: CASSSAYEQYF. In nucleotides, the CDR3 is TGTGCCAGCAGCTCAGCCTACGAGCAGTACTTC.

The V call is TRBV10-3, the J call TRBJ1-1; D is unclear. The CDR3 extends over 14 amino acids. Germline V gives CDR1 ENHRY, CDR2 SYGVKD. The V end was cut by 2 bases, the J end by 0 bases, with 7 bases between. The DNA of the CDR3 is TGTGCCATCAGTGAGCAGTCCATGAACACTGAAGCTTTCTTT. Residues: CAISEQSMNTEAFF.

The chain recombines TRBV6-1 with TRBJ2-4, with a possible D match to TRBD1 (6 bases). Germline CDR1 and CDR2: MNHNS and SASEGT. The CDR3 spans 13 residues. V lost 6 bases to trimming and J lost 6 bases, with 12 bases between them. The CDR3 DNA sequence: TGTGCCAGCAGCACAGGGATGGGAAACATTCAGTACTTC. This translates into CASSTGMGNIQYF.

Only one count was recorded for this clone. The CDR3 sequence: CASSFGSGETQYF. Written as DNA, the CDR3 is TGTGCCAGCAGCTTTGGTAGCGGAGAGACCCAGTACTTC. The chain joins TRBV11-2 to TRBJ2-5, with D maybe TRBD2 (6 bases). Germline V gene sequence: CDR1 SGHAT, CDR2 FQNNGV. The CDR3 runs to 13 residues. Between the trimmed V and J ends, which lost 3 bases and 4 bases, there was a span of 9 bases. Full variable domain (outside the CDR3, taken from reference TRBV11-2 and TRBJ2-5): EAGVAQSPRYKIIEKRQSVAFWCNPISGHATLYWYQQILGQGPKLLIQFQNNGVVDDSQLPKDRFSAERLKGVDSTLKIQPAKLEDSAVYLCASSFGSGETQYFGPGTRLLVL.

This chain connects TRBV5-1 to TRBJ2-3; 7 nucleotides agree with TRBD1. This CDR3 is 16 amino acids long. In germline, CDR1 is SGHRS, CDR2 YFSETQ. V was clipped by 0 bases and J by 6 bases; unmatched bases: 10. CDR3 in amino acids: CASSLDGRGRLDTQYF. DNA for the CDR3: TGCGCCAGCAGCTTGGACGGCAGGGGGAGACTGGATACGCAGTATTTT. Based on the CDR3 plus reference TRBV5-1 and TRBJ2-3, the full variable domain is KAGVTQTPRYLIKTRGQQVTLSCSPISGHRSVSWYQQTPGQGLQFLFEYFSETQRNKGNFPGRFSGRQFSNSRSEMNVSTLELGDSALYLCASSLDGRGRLDTQYFGPGTRLTVL.

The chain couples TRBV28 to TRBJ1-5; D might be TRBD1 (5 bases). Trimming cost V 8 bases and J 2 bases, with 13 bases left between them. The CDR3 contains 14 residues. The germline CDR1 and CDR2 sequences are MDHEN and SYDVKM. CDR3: CASRFPRGNQPQHF. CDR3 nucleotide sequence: TGTGCCAGCCGCTTTCCCAGGGGCAATCAGCCCCAGCATTTT.